The 14 T cell receptor beta chains below were found in one sample sequenced in a study of T cells in Graves' hyperthyroidism and ophthalmopathy. Amplified regions were TCR beta CDR3 sequences from RNA transcripts. A set of HTBI primers served as the primers for a first-round RT-PCR of the TCR CDR3. TCRdb reanalysed the multiplex PCR reads using MiXCR and keeps one entry per CDR3 protein. The data hold roughly 750,000 distinct CDR3 sequences, with less than 20% observed a single time. The sequencing input was blood. These receptors were obtained from a man between 18 and 29 years old with Graves' hyperthyroidism.

V is TRBV4-2 and J is TRBJ2-6; TRBD1 might be the D (6 bases). Germline-derived CDR1 and CDR2 are LGHNA and YNFKEQ. Deletions cut 1 base from V and 2 bases from J, with 9 bases between. The CDR3 consists of 16 residues. CDR3: CASSQGGGAGANVLTF. Here the CDR3 DNA reads TGTGCCAGCAGCCAAGGAGGGGGAGCTGGGGCCAACGTCCTGACTTTC.

This clonotype was counted a few times. DNA of the CDR3: TGCGCCAGCAGCCAAGATGAGGGGGGTTATGGCTACACCTTC. Its protein is CASSQDEGGYGYTF. The chain is built from TRBV4-1 and TRBJ1-2; D might be TRBD1 (6 bases). Looked up from germline, CDR1 is MGHRA and CDR2 is YSYEKL. Trimming cost V 0 bases and J 5 bases, with 10 bases left between them. The CDR3 sequence is 14 residues long.

This clonotype has only one observation. The chain is built from TRBV7-2 and TRBJ2-3, with 13 nucleotides matching TRBD2. This CDR3 region has 18 residues. Germline assignment: CDR1 SGHTA and CDR2 FQGNSA. Unmatched junction bases numbered 13, after V lost 5 bases and J lost 5 bases. The CDR3 bases are TGTGCCAGCAGCGCCTGGAGACTAGCGGGAGGCACGGGAGATACGCAGTATTTT. Translation: CASSAWRLAGGTGDTQYF.

V usage is TRBV24-1 and J usage is TRBJ1-5; a possible D gene is TRBD1 (6 bases). The CDR3 is 17 residues long. V was cut by 0 bases and J by 4 bases, with 15 bases left in between. CDR1 and CDR2 (germline): KGHDR, SFDVKD. The CDR3 DNA is TGTGCCACCAGTGATTTGACAGGGACCCGCAAGAATCAGCCCCAGCATTTT. Its translation is CATSDLTGTRKNQPQHF.

The chain recombines TRBV11-3 with TRBJ1-2, with no clear D. Trimming took off 1 base at V and 9 bases at J, with 21 bases between the two ends. Germline CDR1 SGHNT, CDR2 YENEEA. The CDR3 extends over 16 amino acids. The CDR3 region has the DNA TGTGCCAGCAGCTTAGGGATGCGGGCCGCCAGTCGGTGCTACACCTTC. Protein: CASSLGMRAASRCYTF.

The chain has TRBV11-1 and TRBJ2-3, with TRBD2 matching 14 bases. The CDR3 spans 16 residues. V shed 4 bases and J 4 bases; nucleotides not matched to a gene: 4. The V gene's germline CDR1 is SGHAT and CDR2 FQDESV (reference sequence). The CDR3 DNA reads as TGTGCCAGCAGCTGGGGACTAGCGGGAGTCCCAGATACGCAGTATTTT. Translation gives CASSWGLAGVPDTQYF.

CDR3 sequence: CASSVEEVTEAFF. DNA for the CDR3: TGTGCCAGCAGCGTAGAGGAAGTCACTGAAGCTTTCTTT. The rearrangement links TRBV9 to TRBJ1-1; no clear D gene. Germline assignment: CDR1 SGDLS and CDR2 YYNGEE. V was cut by 0 bases and J by 4 bases, with 7 bases left in between. The CDR3 totals 13 residues.

This clonotype has more than one count but fewer than ten. The rearrangement uses TRBV7-9 and TRBJ1-2; no definite D call. CDR1 and CDR2 from the germline V gene are SEHNR and FQNEAQ (reference sequence). The CDR3 runs 12 residues. Trimming took off 2 bases at V and 7 bases at J, with 8 bases between the two ends. The CDR3 DNA sequence: TGTGCCAGCAGCTTATGGTATGGTGGCTACACCTTC. It translates to CASSLWYGGYTF.

This clonotype was seen repeatedly, ten times or more. The chain combines TRBV28 with TRBJ1-1; TRBD1 matches at 7 bases. The CDR3 is made up of 15 amino acids. V was pared by 5 bases and J by 0 bases, with 6 bases of the junction left unmatched. Germline CDR1 is MDHEN and CDR2 is SYDVKM. For the CDR3, the DNA is TGTGCCAGCAGTCTCAGGGGGTCTTTGAACACTGAAGCTTTCTTT. Its translation: CASSLRGSLNTEAFF.

The gene calls are TRBV5-5 and TRBJ2-7, with 10 bases matching TRBD2. From germline, CDR1 is SGHKS and CDR2 YYEKEE (reference sequence). The CDR3 sequence is 14 residues long. The J segment lost 6 bases and the V segment lost 3 bases, leaving 6 bases of the junction unmatched. CDR3 DNA sequence: TGTGCCAGCAGCTCATCCAGCGGGAGGGGCGAGCAGTACTTC. Its translation is CASSSSSGRGEQYF.

This clonotype has a handful of counts. The chain is built from TRBV11-1 and TRBJ1-3, with TRBD1 as a possible D gene (6 bases). The V gene's germline CDR1 is SGHAT and CDR2 FQDESV (reference sequence). The CDR3 runs 18 residues. With 5 bases removed from V and 0 bases from J, the gap between germline ends came to 20 bases. CDR3 DNA sequence: TGTGCCAGCAGCGGACAGTGGACCCAGATCAGCTCTGGAAACACCATATATTTT. Its protein product is CASSGQWTQISSGNTIYF.

This clonotype came up a few times. The chain combines TRBV29-1 with TRBJ2-3; D is perhaps TRBD1 or TRBD2 (5 bases each). Per germline, CDR1 SQVTM and CDR2 ANQGSEA. There are 14 residues in the CDR3. Trimming removed 7 bases at V and 4 bases at J, with 18 bases between. CDR3 sequence: CSAAGSGAADTQYF. As DNA, the CDR3 is TGCAGCGCCGCGGGCAGTGGGGCGGCAGATACGCAGTATTTT.

This clonotype appeared many times. The J gene is TRBJ2-2, the V gene TRBV20-1; no clear D gene. Germline V gene data show CDR1 as DFQATT and CDR2 as SNEGSKA (reference sequence). With 4 bases removed from V and 2 bases from J, the gap between germline ends came to 14 bases. The CDR3 covers 15 residues. CDR3 protein: CSATGGDKNTGELFF. CDR3 DNA sequence: TGCAGTGCTACGGGTGGGGATAAAAACACCGGGGAGCTGTTTTTT.

V gene TRBV24-1 combines with J gene TRBJ2-3, with 8 bases lining up with TRBD1. Unmatched junction bases numbered 8, after V lost 4 bases and J lost 6 bases. The germline V gene encodes CDR1 KGHDR and CDR2 SFDVKD. The CDR3 spans 15 residues. The CDR3 sequence is CATSDPGQGLDTQYF. The CDR3 bases are TGTGCCACCAGTGACCCCGGACAGGGTCTCGATACGCAGTATTTT.